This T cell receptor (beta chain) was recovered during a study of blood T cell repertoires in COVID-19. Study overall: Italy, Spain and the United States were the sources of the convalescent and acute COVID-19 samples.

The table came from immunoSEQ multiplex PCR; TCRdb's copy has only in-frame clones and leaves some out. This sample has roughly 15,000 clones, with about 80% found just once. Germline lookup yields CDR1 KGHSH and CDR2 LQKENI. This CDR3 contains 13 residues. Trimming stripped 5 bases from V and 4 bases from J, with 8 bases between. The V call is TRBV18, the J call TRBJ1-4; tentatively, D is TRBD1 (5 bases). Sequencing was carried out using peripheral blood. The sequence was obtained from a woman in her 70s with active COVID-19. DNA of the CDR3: TGTGCCAGCTCATGGGGCTTTAATGAAAAACTGTTTTTT. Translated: CASSWGFNEKLFF.